This T cell receptor beta chain was profiled in a study of CXCR3-negative and CXCR3-positive naive CD8 T cells (dated by TCRdb to 2018 to 2020). As for the study more broadly: In total, 130 million to 150 million TRB reads were obtained, corresponding to roughly 1.5 +/- 0.3 million reads per library. Data from roughly eleven donors, pooled across two independent experiments, went into the diversity and physicochemical repertoire analyses. For the TRBV-TRBJ cluster analysis, the naive subsets came from roughly 5 donors, while the memory cells came from 3 donors. The study at large found these results: Because surface CD5, which is linked to self-reactivity in mice, was comparable between the naive subsets, TCR interaction strength was also inferred from TRB CDR3 physicochemical properties. Both naive subsets had comparably high repertoire diversity, while memory CD8+ T cells had much lower repertoire diversity. TRBV-TRBJ usage was similar between naive CXCR3-negative and CXCR3-positive cells from the same donor, while memory cells showed distinct patterns. CXCR3 expression partially decreased after cryopreservation, so most assays used freshly isolated PBMCs. TRB CDR3s from CXCR3-positive naive cells showed higher hydrophobicity (lower Kidera factor 4), lower energy, and higher strength and volume indices than CXCR3-negative naive cells.

As concerns this clonotype: Its antigen target is currently unknown.

For each CD8+ T cell subset, flow sorting was done in triplicate, and under 350,000 cells per subset went directly into RLT lysis buffer. To keep memory contaminants out, a stringent definition of naive CD8+ T cells was applied: CD45RO-CCR7+CD27+CD95-. Peripheral blood mononuclear cells were isolated from buffy coats using standard density gradient centrifugation. Naive CXCR3-negative and CXCR3-positive CD8+ T cells were flow-sorted using a FACSAria III. Total RNA was extracted from sorted cells using an RNeasy Mini Kit. The CDR1 and CDR2 encoded by the germline V gene (reference sequence) are SEHNR and FQNEAQ. There are 17 amino acids in the CDR3, from cysteine to phenylalanine inclusive. No coding sequence is recorded. Sequenced using a NextSeq 550. The Human TCR Profiling Kit (MiLaboratory) was used to make UMI-labeled 5' RACE TRB cDNA libraries. cDNA synthesis used the entire amount of extracted RNA, and PCR amplification then used the entire amount of cDNA produced. Libraries were prepared in parallel with an identical number of PCR cycles. As for the original processing: About 50,000 +/- 9,200 unique UMI-labeled TRB cDNA molecules per library were extracted with MIGEC and MiXCR, with at least two reads per UMI required. Each library averaged 40,000 +/- 10,000 functional in-frame TRB CDR3 nucleotide clonotypes without stop codons. After downsampling to 5000 UMI-labeled TRB molecules per sample, diversity metrics, including normalized Shannon-Wiener and Chao1, were computed in VDJtools. VDJtools was used to calculate clonotype-size-weighted physicochemical properties of the central five CDR3 residues, namely interaction energy, strength, volume and Kidera factor 4. The reads, reprocessed by TCRdb, yield one row per CDR3 protein sequence and no DNA. The V and J calls here are based on TCRdb, not the publication. The sample's records list roughly 59,000 distinct CDR3 sequences. The top ten clones comprise roughly 0.74% of the sample.

The sequenced sample consisted of naive CXCR3+ CD8+ T cells from blood. The sample's cell subset or site label is to be understood as: CD45RO-CCR7+CD27+CD95- naive CD8+ T cells expressing CXCR3 (TNR3+). The TCR comes from a human donor in good health. Some clones in this sample may be carry-over from other donors' samples. The receptor chain draws on TRBV7-9 and TRBJ2-7; TCRdb's D call, TRBD1, is unchecked because there is no DNA. The CDR3 corresponds to CASSPYPEVTVTYEQYF.